This TCR beta chain was profiled in a study of CD8+CD57+ T cells in acquired aplastic anemia. Across the whole study: CD4+ and CD8+ cells, once sorted, gave DNA averaging approximately 3.4 ug.

Both TCR beta VDJ combination and CDR3 sequence profiling were carried out. Genomic DNA was the template for this profiling. TCRdb ran MiXCR on the reads and lists one entry per CDR3 protein. The sample lists 150,000 to 200,000 distinct CDR3 sequences, less than 60% occurring once. This clonotype has a count of ten or more. Antigen unknown. Study-wide results and caveats: In CD8+ cells, Simpson's diversity showed no significant difference between patients and controls. About 27 shared CD8+ CDR3s appeared highly expressed within patients' immunodominant clones.

Between the trimmed V and J ends, which lost 7 bases and 1 base, there was a span of 9 bases. The CDR3 is made up of 12 amino acids. Germline V CDR1 and CDR2: DFQATT, SNEGSKA (reference sequence). Patients who underwent sequencing had shown CD8+CD57+ cell expansion by flow cytometry. Patients had not yet gotten any therapy when their blood was taken for sampling. The clonotype originates from a human donor with aplastic anemia. The sample taken for sequencing was sorted CD4+, CD8+, or CD8+CD57+ T cells (not recorded which) from PBMCs. The gene calls are TRBV20-1 and TRBJ2-3, with no clear D. As DNA, the CDR3 is TGCAGTGTGGCCGAAGGCACAGATACGCAGTATTTT. Protein: CSVAEGTDTQYF.